The 25 T cell receptor beta chains in this list originate from one sample, sequenced in a study of chemoradiotherapy in HPV16-positive cancers. The table came from immunoSEQ multiplex PCR; TCRdb's copy has only in-frame clones and leaves some out. Of about 15,000 clones in the sample, around 70% are singletons; the top ten hold 6.5% to 10%. The specimen comprised tumor tissue, sampled from a patient who underwent chemoradiotherapy. The receptor set was obtained from a human donor with HPV-associated anogenital cancer.

V is TRBV7-9 and J is TRBJ2-7, with a tentative D call TRBD1 (6 bases). The CDR3 runs to 14 residues. Germline-derived CDR1 and CDR2 are SEHNR and FQNEAQ (reference sequence). With 5 bases removed from V and 2 bases from J, the gap between germline ends came to 13 bases. The CDR3 DNA reads TGTGCCAGCAGCCCGAGGACAGACACCTACGAGCAGTACTTC. Its translation: CASSPRTDTYEQYF.

This clone was observed once. This chain joins TRBV7-3 and TRBJ1-6; D gene uncertain. Trimming took 4 bases from V and 7 from J, leaving 14 bases between them. The V gene's germline CDR1 is SGHTA and CDR2 FQGTGA. The CDR3 runs to 15 residues. The CDR3 spells CASSSTPKGNSPLHF. In nucleotides, the CDR3 is TGTGCCAGCAGCTCGACCCCCAAAGGGAATTCACCCCTCCACTTT.

The rearrangement joins TRBV30 to TRBJ1-1; the D is unclear. Per germline, CDR1 GTSNPN and CDR2 SVGIG (reference sequence). This CDR3 is built from 14 residues. Trimming left V 0 bases short and J 0 bases short, with 8 bases between. The DNA of the CDR3 is TGTGCCTGGAGTGTAAGCGGGGTGAACACTGAAGCTTTCTTT. Its translation: CAWSVSGVNTEAFF.

J is TRBJ2-2 and V is TRBV29-1; 7 bases align to TRBD2. From germline, CDR1 is SQVTM and CDR2 ANQGSEA. Trimming cost V 4 bases and J 3 bases; bases outside gene matches: 2. The CDR3 extends over 13 amino acids. The CDR3 bases are TGCAGCGTTGGGGGGGGGTACACCGGGGAGCTGTTTTTT. This encodes CSVGGGYTGELFF.

The gene calls are TRBV2 and TRBJ2-2, with 12 bases lining up with TRBD2. This CDR3 is built from 18 residues. V lost 4 bases and J lost 6; bases outside the gene matches: 12. Per the germline V gene, CDR1 is SNHLY and CDR2 is FYNNEI. The CDR3 spells CASSVFLIWTSGAGELFF. The CDR3 coding sequence is TGTGCCAGCAGTGTCTTTCTTATTTGGACTAGCGGGGCCGGGGAGCTGTTTTTT.

This clone was seen a single time. V gene TRBV5-1 combines with J gene TRBJ2-5; 8 bases line up with TRBD1. Germline-derived CDR1 and CDR2 are SGHRS and YFSETQ. V trimming: 4 bases; J trimming: 7 bases; junction bases outside the gene matches: 9. There are 14 residues in the CDR3. In nucleotides, the CDR3 is TGCGCCAGCAGCGCCTCGACAGGGGAGGCGACCCAGTACTTC. Amino acids: CASSASTGEATQYF.

There are a few counts of this clone. The CDR3 loop reads CASSDEGTSVYNEQFF. Here the CDR3 DNA reads TGTGCCAGCAGTGACGAAGGGACTAGCGTCTACAATGAGCAGTTCTTC. This chain links TRBV25-1 with TRBJ2-1; 10 bases align to TRBD2. The CDR3 extends over 16 amino acids. Germline V gives CDR1 MGHDK, CDR2 SYGVNS. V gave up 3 bases and J gave up 3 bases; unmatched junction bases: 5.

J is TRBJ2-5 and V is TRBV7-8; D assignment may be TRBD1 or TRBD2 (8 bases each). Trimming pared 5 bases from V and 4 bases from J, leaving 20 bases between. Germline CDR1 SGHVS, CDR2 FQNEAQ. The CDR3 runs to 16 residues. The CDR3 loop reads CASSPTTGAGGETQYF. The CDR3 DNA is TGTGCCAGCAGCCCAACGACAGGGGCGGGGGGAGAGACCCAGTACTTC.

The chain carries TRBV18 and TRBJ2-7; D unresolved. The V gene's germline CDR1 is KGHSH and CDR2 LQKENI. Deletions cut 3 bases from V and 1 base from J, with 10 bases between. The CDR3 is 14 residues long. For the CDR3, the DNA is TGTGCCAGCTCACCTAGTGGGGTTTCCTACGAGCAGTACTTC. It is translated as CASSPSGVSYEQYF.

V and J are TRBV11-2 and TRBJ2-3; D may be TRBD2 (5 bases). This CDR3 spans 17 amino acids. Germline V gene sequence: CDR1 SGHAT, CDR2 FQNNGV. V lost 0 bases and J lost 4, with 17 bases in between. The CDR3 region has the DNA TGTGCCAGCAGCTTAGATTGGGGTAGCGCTGGGGCAGATACGCAGTATTTT. Translated: CASSLDWGSAGADTQYF.

Only one count was recorded for this clone. The genes are TRBV19 and TRBJ2-3; 8 nucleotides line up with TRBD2. The germline gives CDR1 LNHDA, CDR2 SQIVND (reference sequence). This CDR3 spans 14 amino acids. The J segment lost 5 bases and the V segment lost 5 bases, leaving 6 bases of the junction unmatched. The CDR3 nucleotides are TGTGCCAGTAGTTTAGCGGGGCCCGGAGATACGCAGTATTTT. It is translated as CASSLAGPGDTQYF.

Only a few counts were recorded for this clone. The gene calls are TRBV28 and TRBJ2-1; TRBD2 aligns across 12 bases. The germline V gene has CDR1 MDHEN and CDR2 SYDVKM. Trimming at V came to 5 bases and at J to 9 bases, leaving 11 bases not matched to a gene. CDR3 length: 16 amino acids. CDR3 amino acids: CASSVGLAGGRGEQFF. The CDR3 DNA is TGTGCCAGCAGTGTAGGCCTAGCGGGGGGGCGAGGTGAGCAGTTCTTC.

The V call is TRBV9, the J call TRBJ1-5; a weak D match, TRBD1 (5 bases). This CDR3 is built from 15 residues. The germline V gene has CDR1 SGDLS and CDR2 YYNGEE. Trimming removed 0 bases from V and 8 bases from J, with 15 bases in between. CDR3 nucleotides: TGTGCCAGCAGCGTAGATGGGGGGAGGGAGGAGCCCCAGCATTTT. Protein sequence: CASSVDGGREEPQHF.

The genes are TRBV11-2 and TRBJ2-7, with 7 bases that match TRBD1. V lost 5 bases, J lost 0 bases, and 4 bases stayed unmatched. Per the germline V gene, CDR1 is SGHAT and CDR2 is FQNNGV. The CDR3 runs 14 residues. The CDR3 nucleotides read TGTGCCAGCAGCCCGGGACAGCTCTCCTACGAGCAGTACTTC. Translating gives CASSPGQLSYEQYF.

V and J are TRBV12-1 and TRBJ2-1. TRBV12-1 corresponds to a pseudogene. The length of the CDR3 is 13 residues. The CDR3 here is CASSCFPYNEQFF. CDR3 sequence (DNA): TGTGCCAGCAGCTGTTTCCCCTACAATGAGCAGTTCTTC.

The sample holds a few counts of this clone. The chain employs TRBV15 and TRBJ2-4; unclear D gene. This CDR3 is 16 amino acids long. V was trimmed by 4 bases and J by 0 bases, leaving 13 bases between them. CDR1 and CDR2 (germline): LNHNV, YYDKDF (reference sequence). CDR3 region: CATSIRGTTAKNIQYF. CDR3 nucleotide sequence: TGTGCCACCAGCATCAGAGGTACCACAGCCAAAAACATTCAGTACTTC.

In its sample, this clone was seen once. V usage is TRBV5-1 and J usage is TRBJ2-3; D is possibly TRBD2 (6 bases). The CDR3 sequence is 16 residues long. Germline lookup yields CDR1 SGHRS and CDR2 YFSETQ. V lost 4 bases and J lost 0, with 15 bases in between. The CDR3: CASSLGGLTSTDTQYF. The DNA of the CDR3 is TGCGCCAGCAGCCTGGGGGGATTAACTAGCACAGATACGCAGTATTTT.

The CDR3 spells CASSEGGGVSNQPQHF. The CDR3, as DNA: TGTGCCAGCAGTGAAGGGGGGGGAGTTTCCAATCAGCCCCAGCATTTT. The chain is built from TRBV6-1 and TRBJ1-5; TRBD1 is a possible D gene (5 bases). This CDR3 spans 16 amino acids. The germline V gene has CDR1 MNHNS and CDR2 SASEGT. V lost 1 base and J lost 3, with 13 bases in between.

The chain uses TRBV2 and TRBJ2-5; D perhaps matches TRBD1 (5 bases). Germline assignment: CDR1 SNHLY and CDR2 FYNNEI. With 2 bases removed from V and 2 bases from J, the gap between germline ends came to 9 bases. This CDR3 spans 14 amino acids. The CDR3 coding sequence is TGTGCCAGCAGTGAACGCAGGGCGCAAGAGACCCAGTACTTC. Amino acid sequence: CASSERRAQETQYF.

V and J are TRBV11-2 and TRBJ2-5, with TRBD2 identical over 8 bases. CDR3 size: 15 residues. Germline trimming cut 6 bases from V and 3 bases from J; bases unmatched to any gene: 9. Germline V gene lookup returns CDR1 SGHAT and CDR2 FQNNGV. The CDR3 nucleotides read TGTGCCAGCAGTCCCATAGACGGGAGGGAAGAGACCCAGTACTTC. Residues: CASSPIDGREETQYF.

The rearrangement uses TRBV29-1 and TRBJ1-3, with unresolved D. The germline CDR1 and CDR2 sequences are SQVTM and ANQGSEA. With 7 bases removed from V and 0 bases from J, the gap between germline ends came to 7 bases. The CDR3 totals 12 residues. CDR3 sequence (DNA): TGCAGCGCCAGCGCCTCTGGAAACACCATATATTTT. Protein sequence: CSASASGNTIYF.

V and J are TRBV5-1 and TRBJ2-7, with D perhaps being TRBD1 or TRBD2 (6 bases each). The CDR3 runs 12 residues. Germline CDR1 reads SGHRS; CDR2 reads YFSETQ. Trimming left V 9 bases short and J 6 bases short, with 16 bases between. CDR3 in amino acids: CATKEQGGEQYF. The CDR3, as DNA: TGCGCCACCAAGGAACAGGGAGGCGAGCAGTACTTC.

The chain carries TRBV2 and TRBJ2-5; D is possibly TRBD1 (5 bases). The CDR3 loop spans 12 amino acids. V dropped 3 bases and J dropped 7 bases, with 9 bases sitting between them. Per germline, CDR1 SNHLY and CDR2 FYNNEI. The CDR3 DNA sequence: TGTGCCAGCAGTGAGGGGCGCCGGACCCAGTACTTC. This translates into CASSEGRRTQYF.

The rearrangement joins TRBV30 to TRBJ2-1; 15 nucleotides align to TRBD2. CDR1 and CDR2 from the germline V gene are GTSNPN and SVGIG (reference sequence). The J segment lost 14 bases and the V segment lost 0 bases, leaving 8 bases of the junction unmatched. The CDR3 runs 15 residues. The CDR3 sequence is CAWSVRTSGGATEFF. Here the CDR3 DNA reads TGTGCCTGGAGTGTACGGACTAGCGGGGGGGCCACGGAGTTCTTC.

This clone was observed a handful of times. The V gene is TRBV18, the J gene TRBJ2-4; D ambiguous. This CDR3 is built from 14 residues. In germline, CDR1 is KGHSH, CDR2 LQKENI. Trimming stripped 0 bases from V and 7 bases from J, with 10 bases between. The CDR3, as DNA: TGTGCCAGCTCACCACCGGGTAGTGTGAACATTCAGTACTTC. It is translated as CASSPPGSVNIQYF.